This T cell receptor (beta chain) was sequenced for a study of cytomegalovirus exposure and HLA in healthy donors. Whole-study findings and limits: Immune exposure data for these donors was limited to CMV serostatus. An analysis was carried out later, and it reportedly showed fewer N-insertions in an Asian-associated ancestry cluster than the approximately 670-donor mean. The analysis excluded some indistinguishable V segments, including TRBV6-2 and TRBV6-3.

Trimming took 3 bases from V and 4 from J, leaving 4 bases between them. The CDR3 loop spans 12 amino acids. CDR1 LNHNV and CDR2 YYDKDF come from the germline V gene (reference sequence). PCR was performed using 60 Vbeta and 13 Jbeta primers. TCRdb keeps only in-frame clones here, not all; method: immunoSEQ multiplex PCR. The data hold roughly 130,000 clones, with about 80% observed a single time. Of note for this clone: No antigen is known for it.

Sequenced material: PBMCs. This TCR was sampled from a young man in good health and CMV-seronegative. This rearrangement joins TRBV15 to TRBJ2-1; D is ambiguous. The CDR3 spells CATSSGYNEQFF. CDR3 DNA: TGTGCCACCAGCAGCGGTTACAATGAGCAGTTCTTC.